This T cell receptor (beta chain) was retrieved from a study of T cell changes during pregnancy in multiple sclerosis (dated by TCRdb to the late 2010s). For the wider study: In women with multiple sclerosis, the researchers looked at how the T cell repertoire shifted as pregnancy progressed.

Details on this clone: Its binding antigen is unknown. No much larger clone exists at a distance of one base, and base qualities are not known.

Libraries were built with the immunoSEQ multiplex PCR assay. As stored in TCRdb, this immuneACCESS dataset retains in-frame rearrangements with V and J assigned. A fraction of the clones does not appear; measured against another copy, unresolved V genes explain less than half of the discrepancy, and the remainder lacks a known reason. This sample gives roughly 80,000 clones in total; roughly 93% of them show up just once. The ten largest clones add up to roughly 2.5% of the sample. The germline V gene sets CDR1 to SGHRS and CDR2 to YFSETQ. The cysteine opens and the phenylalanine closes a CDR3 of 14 amino acids. This entry keeps only the CDR3 DNA: 42 bases, framed from base 1. Trimmed from V: 5 bases; trimmed from J: 8 bases; junction bases lacking a gene match: 7.

The specimen comprised peripheral blood, sampled in the second trimester of pregnancy. The sequence joins TRBV5-1 to TRBJ1-4; TRBD1 agrees with 9 junctional bases. The TCR was taken from a female donor with multiple sclerosis, enrolled in a pregnancy study. The CDR3 protein: CASRRDRAQEKLFF. The base sequence is TGCGCCAGCAGACGGGACAGGGCGCAAGAAAAACTGTTTTTT.